A single sample is the source of the 13 T cell receptor beta chains below, sequenced in a study of neurological immune-mediated disorders (dated by TCRdb to the late 2010s). The receptor library was made with 5' RACE. Sequenced using an Illumina HiSeq 2500. TCRdb passed the public sequencing reads through fastp at Q25 and MiXCR, retaining productive beta sequences. Rows with one shared CDR3 protein collapse into an entry with the most common genes and DNA. This sample has about 46,000 distinct CDR3 sequences in its table, and around 4.5% of those were observed once. The ten most abundant clones make up under 6.5% of the sample. Material: PBMCs. The receptors derive from a woman aged 55 to 70 with multiple sclerosis.

This clonotype has ten or more counts. This chain joins TRBV12-3 or TRBV12-4 and TRBJ2-7; D unclear. This CDR3 contains 12 residues. The V end was cut by 2 bases, the J end by 3 bases, with 5 bases between. CDR3 amino acids: CASSLNGYEQYV. Here the CDR3 DNA reads TGTGCCAGCAGTTTAAATGGCTACGAGCAGTACGTC.

This chain joins TRBV20-1 and TRBJ2-3; possible D gene TRBD2, 6 bases. The CDR3 has 11 residues. V gave up 3 bases and J gave up 12 bases, with 13 bases separating them. Germline loops: CDR1 DFQATT, CDR2 SNEGSKA (reference sequence). DNA for the CDR3: TGCAGTGCTAGGCCGGGAGCCCGTCAGTATTTT. Its translation is CSARPGARQYF.

This clonotype was seen ten or more times. The chain recombines TRBV5-1 with TRBJ2-1, with 8 nucleotides matching TRBD2. V was pared by 5 bases and J by 4 bases, with 11 bases of the junction left unmatched. The CDR3 has 16 residues. CDR1 and CDR2 from the germline V gene are SGHRS and YFSETQ. The CDR3 is CASRPSSGRVYNEQFF. DNA for the CDR3: TGCGCCAGCAGACCCTCCTCCGGGAGGGTTTACAATGAGCAGTTCTTC.

The chain employs TRBV7-2 and TRBJ1-6; TRBD1 agrees at 8 bases. This CDR3 is built from 16 residues. V lost 4 bases to trimming and J lost 0 bases; unmatched junction nucleotides: 2. The germline CDR1 and CDR2 sequences are SGHTA and FQGNSA. CDR3 DNA sequence: TGTGCCAGCAGCTGGGACAGGAGCTCCTATAATTCACCCCTCCACTTT. Residues: CASSWDRSSYNSPLHF.

This clonotype occurred many times. The rearrangement links TRBV4-1 to TRBJ2-6; 9 bases line up with TRBD1. This CDR3 comprises 16 residues. Germline V gives CDR1 MGHRA, CDR2 YSYEKL. With 4 bases clipped from V and 4 bases from J, the junction kept 5 bases outside the gene matches. The CDR3 sequence is CASSLGQGLGANVLTF. In DNA, the CDR3 is TGCGCCAGCAGCCTAGGACAGGGGTTGGGGGCCAACGTCCTGACTTTC.

This clonotype was seen more than once but under ten times. The genes are TRBV20-1 and TRBJ1-5; D gene uncertain. The V end was cut by 0 bases, the J end by 4 bases, with 4 bases between. Germline V lookup: CDR1 DFQATT, CDR2 SNEGSKA (reference sequence). The CDR3 is 12 residues long. The CDR3 DNA reads as TGCAGTGCTAGAGATCTGAATCAGCCCCAGCATTTT. Protein product: CSARDLNQPQHF.

This clonotype was found many times. This chain joins TRBV12-3 or TRBV12-4 and TRBJ1-2; D remains unclear. The CDR3 length is 13 residues. The V end was cut by 3 bases, the J end by 1 base, with 6 bases between. The CDR3: CASSLADNYGYTF. CDR3 nucleotide sequence: TGTGCCAGCAGTTTGGCGGATAACTATGGCTACACCTTC.

The chain has TRBV5-1 and TRBJ2-3; TRBD2 agrees at 8 bases. The V segment lost 4 bases and the J segment 0 bases; nucleotides outside the gene matches: 7. The CDR3 loop spans 16 amino acids. Germline CDR1 and CDR2: SGHRS and YFSETQ. The CDR3 loop reads CASSIGRDTSTDTQYF. As DNA, the CDR3 is TGCGCCAGCAGCATCGGGAGGGACACAAGCACAGATACGCAGTATTTT.

This clonotype has ten or more counts. The rearrangement joins TRBV3-1 to TRBJ1-5, with TRBD1 matching 9 bases. V was clipped by 3 bases and J by 8 bases; unmatched bases: 5. CDR3 size: 14 residues. Germline assignment: CDR1 LGHDT and CDR2 YNNKEL (reference sequence). The CDR3 region has the DNA TGTGCCAGCAGCCATGGACAGGGGACGAAGCCCCAGCATTTT. Protein: CASSHGQGTKPQHF.

This clonotype came up many times. The chain employs TRBV6-2 or TRBV6-3 and TRBJ2-7; D gene ambiguous. Germline V CDR1 and CDR2: MNHEY, SVGEGT. The CDR3 loop spans 14 amino acids. Deletions cut 6 bases from V and 0 bases from J, with 12 bases between. The CDR3 spells CASSPGVSSYEQYF. CDR3 bases: TGTGCCAGCAGCCCAGGAGTTAGCTCCTACGAGCAGTACTTC.

The sample holds many counts of this clonotype. The chain is built from TRBV20-1 and TRBJ2-3; 10 bases align to TRBD1. Trimming removed 3 bases from V and 4 bases from J; junction bases left unmatched: 10. CDR1 and CDR2 (germline): DFQATT, SNEGSKA (reference sequence). The CDR3 has 16 amino acids. In DNA, the CDR3 is TGCAGTGCTAGGAACCCGGACAGGGGGAATCCAGATACGCAGTATTTT. Residues: CSARNPDRGNPDTQYF.

Points on this clonotype: A much larger clonotype is one base distant, so this may be a read error. The chain couples TRBV27 to TRBJ2-7, with D perhaps assigned TRBD1 or TRBD2 (5 bases each). The V gene's germline CDR1 is MNHEY and CDR2 SMNVEV (reference sequence). V lost 6 bases, J lost 4 bases, and 16 bases lay in between. CDR3 length: 14 residues. Written as DNA, the CDR3 is TGTGCCAGCAGAAAGTGGGACCCTGGGTACGAGCAGTACTTC. It codes for CASRKWDPGYEQYF.

The chain employs TRBV29-1 and TRBJ2-7, with 9 bases identical to TRBD1. Germline trimming cut 7 bases from V and 6 bases from J; bases unmatched to any gene: 10. The germline CDR1 and CDR2 sequences are SQVTM and ANQGSEA. CDR3 length: 13 amino acids. This chain's CDR3 is CSGSGTGPSEQYF. The CDR3 nucleotides are TGCAGCGGATCCGGGACAGGGCCTAGCGAGCAGTACTTC.